This T cell receptor beta chain was sequenced in a study of beta chain features in type 1 diabetes. Study conclusions and caveats: Among all four CD4+ subsets, Type 1 diabetes patients had TCRB CDR3s that were moderately but significantly shorter. Comparison showed that naive, central memory and Treg TCRB repertoires appeared more similar among patients than among healthy donors.

Only a few counts were recorded for this clone. The antigen remains unidentified. The CDR3 runs to 15 residues. V was trimmed by 2 bases and J by 2 bases, leaving 11 bases between them. Per the germline V gene, CDR1 is KGHSH and CDR2 is LQKENI. The sequenced template was cDNA made from the entire isolated RNA. TCRdb keeps only in-frame clones here, not all; method: immunoSEQ multiplex PCR. The sample consists of 400,000 to 500,000 clones, roughly 14% of them appearing once. A single heparinised draw of approximately 100 mL on average was taken per donor. Markers CD45RO/CCR7/CD25/CD127/CD95/CD27 served to sort CD4+ naive, central memory, regulatory and stem cell-like memory cells.

Sequenced: naive CD4+ T cells from blood. V usage is TRBV18 and J usage is TRBJ2-3; D ambiguous. The TCR was taken from a man aged 30-40 years in good health. The CDR3 loop reads CASSPTGGDTDTQYF. CDR3 coding DNA: TGTGCCAGCTCACCAACGGGTGGGGACACAGATACGCAGTATTTT.